Here is one TCR beta chain with its context. Unique molecular identifiers were attached to individual cDNA molecules. TCRdb re-derived calls from the 5' RACE reads in MiXCR, one entry per CDR3 protein. This sample has about 33,000 distinct CDR3 sequences, with 5% to 6% found just once. The CDR3 has 16 amino acids. Looked up from germline, CDR1 is SGHTA and CDR2 is FQGTGA. J gave up 0 bases and V 5 bases, and 5 bases lay outside the gene matches. The data belong to a study of early T cells in non-severe SARS-CoV-2 infection. Study details: Unsorted whole blood bulk RNA was sequenced, with unpaired chains.

This sequence originates from an adult who was a healthcare worker with PCR-confirmed SARS-CoV-2 infection or an uninfected control (not recorded which). V is TRBV7-3 and J is TRBJ2-1; 9 bases agree with TRBD2. Sequencing was performed on whole blood. This chain's CDR3 is CASSRSGGGSYNEQFF. Here the CDR3 DNA reads TGTGCCAGCAGCCGTAGCGGGGGAGGCTCCTACAATGAGCAGTTCTTC.